This T cell receptor beta chain comes out of a study of cytomegalovirus exposure and HLA in healthy donors. Study as a whole: Sequencing of roughly 180 million T cells in an earlier analysis found roughly 120 million unique TCR beta sequences. Early released data had tens of millions of unique TCRs, all coming from HLA-typed donors.

Study-level results: In the analysis, some V segments, TRBV6-2 and TRBV6-3 included, were excluded as indistinguishable.

Comment on this clone: What it recognizes is unknown.

Trimming took off 4 bases at V and 2 bases at J, with 13 bases between the two ends. Looked up from germline, CDR1 is MNHEY and CDR2 is SMNVEV (reference sequence). This CDR3 is built from 15 residues. The PCR was carried out with 60 Vbeta primers and 13 Jbeta primers. The method was immunoSEQ multiplex PCR; TCRdb's version includes in-frame clones alone and lacks a portion of them. The repertoire holds 85,000 to 130,000 clones, with approximately 79% as singletons. Sequencing was performed on PBMCs. This chain joins TRBV27 and TRBJ2-3, with D possibly being TRBD1 (5 bases). The TCR sequence derives from a man between 60 and 75 years old in good health and CMV-seropositive. CDR3 residues: CASSSNRLNTDTQYF. The CDR3 nucleotides read TGTGCCAGCAGTTCCAACAGGTTAAACACAGATACGCAGTATTTT.